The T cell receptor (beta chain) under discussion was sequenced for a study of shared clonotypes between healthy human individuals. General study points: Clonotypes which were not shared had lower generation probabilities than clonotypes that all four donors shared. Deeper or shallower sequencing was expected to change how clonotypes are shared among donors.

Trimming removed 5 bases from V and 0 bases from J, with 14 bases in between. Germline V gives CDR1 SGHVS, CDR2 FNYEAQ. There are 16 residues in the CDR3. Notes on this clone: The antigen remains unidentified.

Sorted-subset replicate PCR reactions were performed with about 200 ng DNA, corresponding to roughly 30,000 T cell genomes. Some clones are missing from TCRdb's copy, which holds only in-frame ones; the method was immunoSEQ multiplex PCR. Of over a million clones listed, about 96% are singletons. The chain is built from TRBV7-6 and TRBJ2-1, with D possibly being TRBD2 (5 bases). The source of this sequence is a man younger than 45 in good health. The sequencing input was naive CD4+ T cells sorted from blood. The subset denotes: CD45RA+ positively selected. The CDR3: CASSPLTGSSYNEQFF. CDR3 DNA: TGTGCCAGCAGCCCCCTTACTGGGAGCTCCTACAATGAGCAGTTCTTC.